This TCR beta chain was retrieved from a study of T cells in Graves' hyperthyroidism and ophthalmopathy. Amplified regions were TCR beta CDR3 sequences from RNA transcripts. TCR CDR3 regions were first amplified by RT-PCR with HTBI primers. MiXCR, applied by TCRdb to the multiplex PCR reads, yields one record per CDR3 protein. The sample shows 250,000 to 350,000 distinct CDR3 sequences, about a sixth of them seen only once. V shed 5 bases and J 6 bases; nucleotides not matched to a gene: 17. Germline assignment: CDR1 SGHVS and CDR2 FQNEAQ. This CDR3 is 17 amino acids long. This clonotype was picked up many times. Its antigen is not known. Findings and caveats of the study: Peripheral blood also featured most of the thyroid clonotypes expanded above 0.001.

The genes are TRBV7-8 and TRBJ2-7, with 9 nucleotides matching TRBD1. The sequencing input was blood. The clonotype originates from an older woman with Graves' ophthalmopathy. CDR3: CASSGVGFLRTGVEQYF. CDR3 nucleotides: TGTGCCAGCAGCGGAGTGGGTTTTTTAAGGACAGGGGTCGAGCAGTACTTC.